These 18 T cell receptor beta chains came from one sample sequenced in a study of spatial heterogeneity in lung cancer. General study points: Intratumoral expanded alpha and beta TCR counts were found to track tumor mutation counts.

Stated time point: sample taken at primary tumor resection. MiXCR, run by TCRdb on the 5' RACE reads, gives a single entry per CDR3 protein. There are 3,400 or so distinct CDR3 sequences in the sample; approximately 15% occur only once, and 20% to 25% lies in the top ten. These receptors are not linked to any known antigen. Sequences were derived from lung tumor tissue, sampled at surgery. These receptors came from a female donor with early-stage non-small cell lung cancer.

A remark on this clonotype: Found in a library prepared for alpha chains, this beta chain is an off-target read, and its abundance has little meaning. This chain links TRBV28 with TRBJ1-1, with a possible D match to TRBD1 (6 bases). Germline V gene data show CDR1 as MDHEN and CDR2 as SYDVKM. The V and J ends lost 10 bases and 0 bases respectively, with 12 bases between them. The CDR3 spans 13 residues. The CDR3 DNA follows: TGTGCCAACAAGGGGGGTTTGAACACTGAAGCTTTCTTT. Translation: CANKGGLNTEAFF.

In this sample, this clonotype is medium-sized. This beta chain lies outside the target of a library built for alpha chains; its clone size means little. The chain couples TRBV6-5 to TRBJ1-3; 7 bases fit TRBD1. J gave up 4 bases and V 6 bases, and 18 bases lay outside the gene matches. CDR1 is MNHEY and CDR2 is SVGAGI in the germline V gene. The CDR3 loop spans 18 amino acids. The CDR3 nucleotides are TGTGCCAGCAGACGGACAGGAGGTCCCGGTCTGGGGGGAAACACCATATATTTT. Its protein is CASRRTGGPGLGGNTIYF.

This clonotype is medium-sized in the sample. Because the library targeted alpha chains, this beta chain is an off-target read whose size means little. The V gene is TRBV6-5, the J gene TRBJ1-5, with 7 bases identical to TRBD1. The CDR3 runs 16 residues. The J segment lost 4 bases and the V segment lost 5 bases, leaving 11 bases of the junction unmatched. Germline V gene data show CDR1 as MNHEY and CDR2 as SVGAGI. The CDR3 loop reads CASSRAGTAVNQPQHF. The CDR3 nucleotides read TGTGCCAGCAGTCGGGCCGGGACAGCGGTTAATCAGCCCCAGCATTTT.

This clonotype was recorded at least ten times. The size of this beta chain means little, since it is a stray read in a library made for alpha chains. The rearrangement links TRBV24-1 to TRBJ1-5, with D unclear. CDR3 size: 15 residues. In germline, CDR1 is KGHDR, CDR2 SFDVKD. Trimming pared 9 bases from V and 6 bases from J, leaving 20 bases between. The CDR3 region has the DNA TGTGCCACCGATGCGGATGAGCCCATCTGTCAGCCCCAGCATTTT. Translation: CATDADEPICQPQHF.

In this sample, this clonotype turned up many times. Since the library was made to target alpha chains, this beta chain is a stray read and its abundance is not meaningful. The V gene is TRBV28, the J gene TRBJ1-2; D gene ambiguous. The CDR3 contains 13 residues. The germline gives CDR1 MDHEN, CDR2 SYDVKM. The V end was cut by 2 bases, the J end by 5 bases, with 9 bases between. The DNA of the CDR3 is TGTGCCAGCAGTTTAAGTCAGGTTTATGGCTACACCTTC. Amino acids: CASSLSQVYGYTF.

This clonotype is medium-sized in the sample. For a library built for alpha chains, this beta chain is a stray read; little rests on its size. The chain combines TRBV5-1 with TRBJ2-1; 9 positions agree with TRBD2. V was pared by 0 bases and J by 5 bases, with 0 bases of the junction left unmatched. This CDR3 comprises 14 residues. Germline V gene data show CDR1 as SGHRS and CDR2 as YFSETQ. CDR3 nucleotide sequence: TGCGCCAGCAGCTTGGTAGCGGGGGACAATGAGCAGTTCTTC. It codes for CASSLVAGDNEQFF.

By share of the sample, this clonotype is medium-sized (0.01 to 0.1%). Little can be read into the size of this beta chain, an off-target read in a library designed for alpha chains. This chain links TRBV27 with TRBJ1-1, with D maybe TRBD1 (6 bases). The germline gives CDR1 MNHEY, CDR2 SMNVEV (reference sequence). The V gene lost 3 bases and the J gene lost 5 bases, with 10 bases spanning the gap. The CDR3 runs to 13 residues. The CDR3 loop is CASSFRGQTEAFF. In DNA, the CDR3 is TGTGCCAGCAGTTTTCGGGGGCAGACTGAAGCTTTCTTT.

By sample fraction, this clonotype is medium-sized. This beta chain turned up in a library designed for alpha chains; as an off-target read, its abundance says little. This chain joins TRBV7-8 and TRBJ1-5; TRBD1 aligns across 9 bases. The CDR3 extends over 18 amino acids. V shed 5 bases, J shed 0 bases, and the junction held 11 bases outside the gene matches. The germline CDR1 and CDR2 sequences are SGHVS and FQNEAQ. The DNA for the CDR3 is TGTGCCAGCAGCCTGACCGGGACAGGGCCATATAGCAATCAGCCCCAGCATTTT. Translation gives CASSLTGTGPYSNQPQHF.

Turning to this clonotype: This beta chain is a stray sequence in a library constructed for alpha chains; its clone size is not meaningful. V and J are TRBV6-9 and TRBJ2-5; 10 nucleotides agree with TRBD2. This CDR3 spans 20 amino acids. The ends lost 7 bases at V and 2 bases at J; junction bases unmatched: 22. The germline CDR1 and CDR2 sequences are MNHGY and SVAAGI. Here the CDR3 reads CASNNPVRFVERGGQETQYF. CDR3 nucleotide sequence: TGTGCCAGCAACAATCCGGTCCGATTTGTCGAGCGGGGGGGACAAGAGACCCAGTACTTC.

By share, this clonotype counts as medium-sized. This beta chain lies outside the target of a library built for alpha chains; its clone size means little. The gene calls are TRBV24-1 and TRBJ2-5; maybe TRBD2 (6 bases). V lost 3 bases and J lost 12, with 22 bases in between. The CDR3 is 15 amino acids. Germline lookup yields CDR1 KGHDR and CDR2 SFDVKD. Written as DNA, the CDR3 is TGTGCCACCAGTGATCAAACTAGCCCCGCGGCCGGGGAGTACTTC. This translates into CATSDQTSPAAGEYF.

By frequency in the sample, this clonotype is medium-sized. Found in a library prepared for alpha chains, this beta chain is an off-target read, and its abundance has little meaning. This chain links TRBV18 with TRBJ1-5; D is perhaps TRBD1 (6 bases). Germline V gene sequence: CDR1 KGHSH, CDR2 LQKENI. The V and J ends lost 4 bases and 6 bases respectively, with 13 bases between them. The length of the CDR3 is 14 residues. CDR3: CASSQTGYFQPQHF. CDR3 sequence (DNA): TGTGCCAGCTCACAAACAGGGTATTTTCAGCCCCAGCATTTT.

To note about this clonotype: A library prepared for alpha chains yielded this beta chain as an off-target read; its size is of little meaning. The chain has TRBV5-6 and TRBJ1-1; no definite D call. Between the trimmed V and J ends, which lost 8 bases and 1 base, there was a span of 9 bases. There are 12 residues in the CDR3. Germline V lookup: CDR1 SGHDT, CDR2 YYEEEE. CDR3 loop: CASFLRNTEAFF. The CDR3 nucleotides are TGTGCCAGTTTTCTACGGAACACTGAAGCTTTCTTT.

By its share, this clonotype is medium-sized. This beta chain is an unintended read in a library built for alpha chains; its size means little. The J gene is TRBJ1-3, the V gene TRBV10-3; unclear D gene. CDR1 is ENHRY and CDR2 is SYGVKD in the germline V gene. V lost 10 bases to trimming and J lost 0 bases, with 16 bases between them. The CDR3 extends over 15 amino acids. CDR3 protein: CATRTIVGSGNTIYF. In DNA form, the CDR3 reads TGTGCCACACGGACCATCGTCGGCTCTGGAAACACCATATATTTT.

This clonotype was counted many times. Being off target in a library aimed at alpha chains, this beta chain has a size of little meaning. The chain joins TRBV4-1 to TRBJ1-2, with TRBD1 identical over 7 bases. The germline gives CDR1 MGHRA, CDR2 YSYEKL. Trimming took 1 base from V and 0 from J; bases not matched to a gene: 2. The length of the CDR3 is 15 residues. DNA of the CDR3: TGCGCCAGCAGCCAAGGGGACAGAGCTAACTATGGCTACACCTTC. This codes for CASSQGDRANYGYTF.

Details on this clonotype: This beta chain turned up in a library designed for alpha chains; as an off-target read, its abundance says little. The rearrangement joins TRBV12-3 or TRBV12-4 to TRBJ2-3; the D is unclear. The CDR3 runs to 13 residues. With 7 bases removed from V and 0 bases from J, the gap between germline ends came to 8 bases. The CDR3 sequence is CASIRRSTDTQYF. CDR3 in DNA: TGTGCCAGCATCCGGCGGAGCACAGATACGCAGTATTTT.

At least ten counts were recorded for this clonotype. This beta chain turned up in a library designed for alpha chains; as an off-target read, its abundance says little. CDR3 DNA sequence: TGCAGTGCTAGAGATATGGGCAGGGTGAGGGCAGATACGCAGTATTTT. Translation: CSARDMGRVRADTQYF. The chain links TRBV20-1 to TRBJ2-3; the D gene could be TRBD1 or TRBD2 (5 bases each). Trimming took 0 bases from V and 4 from J, leaving 17 bases between them. CDR3 length: 16 residues. The V gene's germline CDR1 is DFQATT and CDR2 SNEGSKA (reference sequence).

The table lists this clonotype with many counts. The library was designed around alpha chains, so this beta chain is a stray read whose abundance carries little weight. The rearrangement uses TRBV5-1 and TRBJ2-5; 8 nucleotides line up with TRBD1. The CDR3 has 15 amino acids. Germline V gives CDR1 SGHRS, CDR2 YFSETQ. Trimming at V came to 2 bases and at J to 4 bases, leaving 7 bases not matched to a gene. This CDR3 is CASSLGTGDGETQYF. The DNA for the CDR3 is TGCGCCAGCAGCTTAGGGACAGGCGACGGAGAGACCCAGTACTTC.

This clonotype is classed as medium-sized. This beta chain represents an off-target read in a library built for alpha chains; its size is of limited meaning. The V call is TRBV4-2, the J call TRBJ2-1, with 7 bases identical to TRBD2. Germline assignment: CDR1 LGHNA and CDR2 YNFKEQ. The CDR3 is 15 residues long. The V segment lost 0 bases and the J segment 3 bases; nucleotides outside the gene matches: 2. The chain's CDR3 is CASSQDRGDYNEQFF. CDR3 sequence (DNA): TGTGCCAGCAGCCAAGATCGGGGGGACTACAATGAGCAGTTCTTC.